The 12 T cell receptor beta chains listed next were all sequenced from one sample in a study of identifying expanded T cells in peripheral blood. Only in-frame clones appear in the TCRdb table, and some are missing; sequencing was by immunoSEQ multiplex PCR. The repertoire includes roughly 100,000 clones, 88% of them detected once, and 11% to 15% sits in the top ten. The sequenced sample consisted of blood. These receptors were obtained from a person between 18 and 75 years old in good health.

The gene calls are TRBV9 and TRBJ2-3; no definite D call. Germline CDR1 and CDR2: SGDLS and YYNGEE. V lost 0 bases to trimming and J lost 2 bases, with 7 bases between them. The CDR3 runs 14 residues. CDR3 in DNA: TGTGCCAGCAGCGTAGCGACAAACACAGATACGCAGTATTTT. Its protein product is CASSVATNTDTQYF.

This clone came up once. The genes are TRBV30 and TRBJ2-7; TRBD1 aligns across 10 bases. The CDR3 is 14 amino acids. Germline V gives CDR1 GTSNPN, CDR2 SVGIG (reference sequence). Germline trimming cut 0 bases from V and 6 bases from J; bases unmatched to any gene: 5. The CDR3 spells CAWSVDRGSTEQYF. CDR3 in DNA: TGTGCCTGGAGTGTGGACAGGGGGTCAACCGAGCAGTACTTC. Full variable domain (missing parts from reference TRBV30 and TRBJ2-7): SQTIHQWPATLVQPVGSPLSLECTVEGTSNPNLYWYRQAAGRGLQLLFYSVGIGQISSEVPQNLSASRPQDRQFILSSKKLLLSDSGFYLCAWSVDRGSTEQYFGPGTRLTVT.

This clone was seen a handful of times. DNA for the CDR3: TGTGCCAGTAGTCGCGGAGCTAACTATGGCTACACCTTC. This encodes CASSRGANYGYTF. The chain carries TRBV19 and TRBJ1-2; D is uncertain. CDR1 and CDR2 from the germline V gene are LNHDA and SQIVND (reference sequence). The CDR3 consists of 13 residues. V lost 5 bases and J lost 0, with 7 bases in between.

This chain uses TRBV10-1 with TRBJ2-1; 11 bases are shared with TRBD2. Germline CDR1 WNHNN, CDR2 SYGVQD (reference sequence). V shed 4 bases and J 8 bases; nucleotides not matched to a gene: 4. The CDR3 has 14 amino acids. DNA of the CDR3: TGCGCCAGCAGTGCACTAGCGGGAGTTGATGAGCAGTTCTTC. Protein sequence: CASSALAGVDEQFF.

The chain couples TRBV6-5 to TRBJ1-2; the D is unclear. The CDR3 sequence is 13 residues long. Looked up from germline, CDR1 is MNHEY and CDR2 is SVGAGI. Trimming removed 0 bases from V and 7 bases from J, with 9 bases in between. The CDR3 coding sequence is TGTGCCAGCAGTTACTCGACGGCGCTTGGCTACACCTTC. It codes for CASSYSTALGYTF.

The gene calls are TRBV5-6 and TRBJ1-3, with D maybe TRBD1 (5 bases). Trimming stripped 2 bases from V and 0 bases from J, with 15 bases between. Germline CDR1 reads SGHDT; CDR2 reads YYEEEE. CDR3 length: 17 residues. CDR3 sequence (DNA): TGTGCCAGCAGCTTAAACCCGGGGCCCTACTCTGGAAACACCATATATTTT. Its protein is CASSLNPGPYSGNTIYF.

The chain has TRBV28 and TRBJ1-1; D is perhaps TRBD1 (5 bases). The V end was cut by 2 bases, the J end by 1 base, with 11 bases between. Per germline, CDR1 MDHEN and CDR2 SYDVKM. The CDR3 consists of 15 residues. The CDR3 DNA sequence: TGTGCCAGCAGTTTACAGGGTAATCAGAACACTGAAGCTTTCTTT. It translates to CASSLQGNQNTEAFF.

The rearrangement links TRBV5-8 to TRBJ1-4; perhaps TRBD1 as D (5 bases). The germline gives CDR1 SGHTS, CDR2 YDEGEE. Trimming pared 4 bases from V and 8 bases from J, leaving 15 bases between. The CDR3 totals 14 residues. The CDR3 sequence: CASSPTGGVEKLFF. The DNA for the CDR3 is TGTGCCAGCAGCCCGACGGGGGGAGTAGAAAAACTGTTTTTT.

The chain has TRBV5-1 and TRBJ1-5, with D unresolved. V lost 0 bases, J lost 0 bases, and 7 bases lay in between. There are 15 residues in the CDR3. Germline V gene lookup returns CDR1 SGHRS and CDR2 YFSETQ. CDR3 loop: CASSLGLLSNQPQHF. CDR3 DNA sequence: TGCGCCAGCAGCTTGGGACTCCTTAGCAATCAGCCCCAGCATTTT. Using reference TRBV5-1 and TRBJ1-5 for the parts outside the CDR3, the full variable domain is KAGVTQTPRYLIKTRGQQVTLSCSPISGHRSVSWYQQTPGQGLQFLFEYFSETQRNKGNFPGRFSGRQFSNSRSEMNVSTLELGDSALYLCASSLGLLSNQPQHFGDGTRLSIL.

This clone was found many times. The chain links TRBV11-2 to TRBJ1-2, with D uncertain. V dropped 0 bases and J dropped 4 bases, with 9 bases sitting between them. The V gene's germline CDR1 is SGHAT and CDR2 FQNNGV. The CDR3 loop spans 14 amino acids. The CDR3, as DNA: TGTGCCAGCAGCTTAGAAGGAAACATCTATGGCTACACCTTC. It translates to CASSLEGNIYGYTF.

The chain uses TRBV5-1 and TRBJ2-7; TRBD1 agrees at 7 bases. The length of the CDR3 is 16 residues. The J segment lost 1 base and the V segment lost 2 bases, leaving 9 bases of the junction unmatched. CDR1 is SGHRS and CDR2 is YFSETQ in the germline V gene. The DNA for the CDR3 is TGCGCCAGCAGCTTCACCCCCCGCAGGGGGTCCTACGAGCAGTACTTC. Translated, it gives CASSFTPRRGSYEQYF.

This clone was seen more than once but under ten times. This rearrangement joins TRBV29-1 to TRBJ2-7; D remains unclear. The V gene lost 4 bases and the J gene lost 5 bases, with 9 bases spanning the gap. Germline V CDR1 and CDR2: SQVTM, ANQGSEA. CDR3 length equals 11 residues. For the CDR3, the DNA is TGCAGCGTTGTACGATGGAACGAGCAGTACTTC. Translated, it gives CSVVRWNEQYF.